This T cell receptor (beta chain) was recorded in a study of T cells in localized non-small cell lung cancer. CDR1 MDHEN and CDR2 SYDVKM come from the germline V gene. V was shortened by 3 bases and J by 0 bases, with 2 bases between the two germline ends. The CDR3 runs 12 residues. Data came from immunoSEQ multiplex PCR; TCRdb stores just in-frame clones and leaves some out. This sample has around 100,000 clones, with roughly 86% found just once. This clonotype was obtained from a man aged 40 to 75 with stage I squamous cell lung carcinoma. The specimen was peripheral blood, collected before any cancer treatment. This chain connects TRBV28 to TRBJ1-2; D not resolved. The CDR3 loop is CASSFSNYGYTF. The CDR3 nucleotides are TGTGCCAGCAGTTTTTCTAACTATGGCTACACCTTC.